This is a list of T cell receptor beta chains from one sample in a study of blood T cells in healthy people across ages. MiXCR, applied by TCRdb to the 5' RACE reads, yields one record per CDR3 protein. The table lists around 800,000 distinct CDR3 sequences, around a quarter of them singletons, with 3% in the top ten. These data were also filed under a second study, of T cells of mothers and their children.

The sample taken for sequencing was blood. The receptors were gathered from a boy under 18 in good health. CDR3s include the opening cysteine and the closing phenylalanine or tryptophan. The D gene is left open where the match is weak. The listing skips clone size in some rows; elsewhere it reads once, few, many or a size class.

V,D,size,J,DNA,CDR3
TRBV21-1,NA,NA,TRBJ2-5,TGTGCCAGCAGCAAGAGCGGGACCCAGTACTTC,CASSKSGTQYF
TRBV20-1,NA,NA,TRBJ1-5,TGCAGTGCTTCCCCCGATGGCAATCAGCCCCAGCATTTT,CSASPDGNQPQHF
TRBV7-2,NA,few,TRBJ1-2,TGTGCCAGCAGCTTAGAAGCGTATGGGGCAGGCGCCTTC,CASSLEAYGAGAF
TRBV6-5,NA,NA,TRBJ1-2,TGTGCCAGCAGTAAGTCAGCTAACTATGGCTACACCTTC,CASSKSANYGYTF
TRBV9,TRBD2,NA,TRBJ2-3,TGTGCCAGCAGCGGACTAGCGGGGGGGCACGGCACAGATACGCAGTATTTT,CASSGLAGGHGTDTQYF
TRBV10-2,TRBD2,NA,TRBJ2-5,TGCGCCAGCAACCCACTAGCGGGGGGGGAGACCCAGTACTTC,CASNPLAGGETQYF
TRBV6-5,TRBD2,NA,TRBJ2-7,TGTGCCAGCAGTTTTACGGGTAAGACTAGCGGGGGAAGAACCTACGAGCAGTACTTC,CASSFTGKTSGGRTYEQYF
TRBV11-2,TRBD2,NA,TRBJ2-1,TGTGCCAGCAGCTTAGCCCTAGCGGGGGGGCTGTATGAGCAGTTCTTC,CASSLALAGGLYEQFF
TRBV12-3/TRBV12-4,TRBD2,NA,TRBJ2-1,TGTGCCAGCAGGCCTCAGCGGGGCGGGCTTAGGGACAATGAGCAGTTCTTC,CASRPQRGGLRDNEQFF
TRBV14,NA,few,TRBJ1-2,TGTGCCAGCAGCCAAGCAGTGTCGAATGGCTACACCTTC,CASSQAVSNGYTF
TRBV11-2,TRBD1,NA,TRBJ2-3,TGTGCCAGCAGCGCGAGACGACAGGGTGCAGATACGCAGTATTTT,CASSARRQGADTQYF
TRBV7-8,NA,NA,TRBJ2-5,TGTGCCAGCAGCTTGTGGGGGGTCGACTTTCAAGAGACCCAGTACTTC,CASSLWGVDFQETQYF
TRBV7-3,NA,few,TRBJ2-1,TGTGCCAGCAGCTTAACGCTCGGGGGGCCCTACAATGAGCAGTTCTTC,CASSLTLGGPYNEQFF
TRBV19,NA,NA,TRBJ2-6,TGTGCCTGGGGAAACTCTGGGGCCAACGTCCTGACTTTC,CAWGNSGANVLTF
TRBV20-1,NA,once,TRBJ2-7,TGCAGTGCTAGAGATACTGGGGGGTGGGGCGAGCAGTACTTC,CSARDTGGWGEQYF
TRBV15,NA,few,TRBJ1-1,TGTGCCACCAGCAGAGTGGGGGGCCCCGGGAACACTGAAGCTTTCTTT,CATSRVGGPGNTEAFF
TRBV27,NA,NA,TRBJ2-7,TGTGCCAGCAGTTTAAGGCAGAATTACTCCTACGAGCAGTACTTC,CASSLRQNYSYEQYF
TRBV7-3,TRBD1,NA,TRBJ2-2,TGTGCCAGCAGCCCCAGGGGGCGGGACACCGGGGAGCTGTTTTTT,CASSPRGRDTGELFF
TRBV13,NA,NA,TRBJ1-1,TGTGCCAGCAGATTGGCTGAAGCTTTCTTT,CASRLAEAFF
TRBV29-1,TRBD1,NA,TRBJ1-2,TGCAGCGTCCCTGGACAGGGGCTAGGCTATGGCTACACCTTC,CSVPGQGLGYGYTF
TRBV5-1,NA,few,TRBJ2-2,TGCGCCAGAAGCTTGGCTTCCCCGAACACCGGGGAGCTGTTTTTT,CARSLASPNTGELFF
TRBV7-9,NA,few,TRBJ2-5,TGTGCCAGCAGCTTACGGCGGAGCACTAACCGAGAGACCCAGTACTTC,CASSLRRSTNRETQYF
TRBV7-9,TRBD2,NA,TRBJ2-1,TGTGCCAGCAGCTCCACGGGGGGGCCTGTGGTGTTCGCTTTCAATGAGCAGTTCTTC,CASSSTGGPVVFAFNEQFF
TRBV5-5,NA,few,TRBJ1-2,TGTGCCAGCAGCTTCTTAGACACTAGCTATGGCTACACCTTC,CASSFLDTSYGYTF
TRBV20-1,TRBD1,few,TRBJ1-1,TGCAGTGCTAGAGATCAGGGGGTGAACACTGAAGCTTTCTTT,CSARDQGVNTEAFF
TRBV7-2,NA,few,TRBJ2-5,TGTGCCAGCAGCTTAGGGGGGCACCAAGAGACCCAGTACTTC,CASSLGGHQETQYF
TRBV6-2/TRBV6-3,TRBD2,few,TRBJ2-1,TGTGCCAGCTCCCTTGGGACTAGCGGGGGCGAGGGAACCTACAATGAGCAGTTCTTC,CASSLGTSGGEGTYNEQFF
TRBV19,TRBD1,NA,TRBJ1-4,TGTGCCAGTAGTGCGGCGGGCAGGGGGTATACTAATGAAAAACTGTTTTTT,CASSAAGRGYTNEKLFF
TRBV28,TRBD1,few,TRBJ1-5,TGTGCCAGCAGTTACGACAGGGGTAGCAATCAGCCCCAGCATTTT,CASSYDRGSNQPQHF
TRBV3-1,TRBD1,few,TRBJ1-1,TGTGCCAGCAGCGGGACAGCCAAGAACACTGAAGCTTTCTTT,CASSGTAKNTEAFF